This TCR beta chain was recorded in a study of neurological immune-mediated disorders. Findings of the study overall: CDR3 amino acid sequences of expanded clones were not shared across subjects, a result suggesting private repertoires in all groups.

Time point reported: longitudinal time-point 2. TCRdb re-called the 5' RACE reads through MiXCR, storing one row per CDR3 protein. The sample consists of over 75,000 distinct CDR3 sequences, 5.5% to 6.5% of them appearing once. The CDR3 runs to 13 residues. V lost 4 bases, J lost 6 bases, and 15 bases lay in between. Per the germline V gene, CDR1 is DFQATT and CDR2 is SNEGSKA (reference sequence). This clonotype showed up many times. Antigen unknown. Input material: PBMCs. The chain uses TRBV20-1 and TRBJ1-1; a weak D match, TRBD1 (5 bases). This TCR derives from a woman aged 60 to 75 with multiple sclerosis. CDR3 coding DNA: TGCAGTGCTACGGACATCACGGGGGCTGAAGCTTTCTTT. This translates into CSATDITGAEAFF.